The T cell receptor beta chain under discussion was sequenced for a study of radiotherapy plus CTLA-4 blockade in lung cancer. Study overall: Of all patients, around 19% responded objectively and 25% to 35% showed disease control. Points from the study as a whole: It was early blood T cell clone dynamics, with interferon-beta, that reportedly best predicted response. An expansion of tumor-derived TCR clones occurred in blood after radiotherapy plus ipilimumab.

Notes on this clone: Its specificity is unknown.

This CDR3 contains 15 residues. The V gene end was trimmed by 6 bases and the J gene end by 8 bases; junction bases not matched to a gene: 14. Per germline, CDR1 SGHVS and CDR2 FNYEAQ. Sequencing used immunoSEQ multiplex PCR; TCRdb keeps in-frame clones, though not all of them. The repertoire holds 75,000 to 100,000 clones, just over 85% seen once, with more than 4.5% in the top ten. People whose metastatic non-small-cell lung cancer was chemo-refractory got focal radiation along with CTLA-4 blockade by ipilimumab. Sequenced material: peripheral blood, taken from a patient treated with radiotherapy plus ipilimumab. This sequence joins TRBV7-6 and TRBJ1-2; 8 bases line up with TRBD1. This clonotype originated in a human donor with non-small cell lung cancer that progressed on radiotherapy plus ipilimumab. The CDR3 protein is CASSSTPGQARGYTF. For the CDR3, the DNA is TGTGCCAGCAGTTCTACTCCGGGACAGGCCCGCGGCTACACCTTC. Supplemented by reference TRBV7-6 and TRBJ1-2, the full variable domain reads GAGVSQSPRYKVTKRGQDVALRCDPISGHVSLYWYRQALGQGPEFLTYFNYEAQQDKSGLPNDRFSAERPEGSISTLTIQRTEQRDSAMYRCASSSTPGQARGYTFGSGTRLTVV.